The clone carrying this T cell receptor beta chain has more than one count but fewer than ten. The antigen is undetermined. The data originate from a study of CD8 T cells in ankylosing spondylitis. Study observations and caveats: Disease-linked clones reportedly concentrated significantly in matched ankylosing spondylitis synovial fluid. Peripheral blood samples showed relatively rare disease-linked clones, and these clones were CD8+. In reactive arthritis synovial fluid and blood, some motif variants had been reported before. What appeared characteristic of ankylosing spondylitis blood was a TCR beta motif of several highly homologous variants.

With V trimmed by 5 bases and J by 5 bases, 8 bases remained unmatched. Germline V gene sequence: CDR1 SEHNR, CDR2 FQNEAQ (reference sequence). The CDR3 totals 15 residues. By quantitative 5'-RACE with molecular barcodes, the TCR beta libraries were made. TCRdb fed the 5' RACE reads into MiXCR, producing one record per CDR3 protein. The sample holds around 430,000 distinct CDR3 sequences, roughly 17% seen once. The chain couples TRBV7-9 to TRBJ2-4, with 8 bases aligning to TRBD1. The TCR comes from a male donor with ankylosing spondylitis. Sequenced input: blood, either unsorted or a sorted T cell fraction (not recorded which). For the CDR3, the DNA is TGTGCCAGCAGCGTCTCACAGGGGGGCCAAAACATTCAGTACTTC. It encodes CASSVSQGGQNIQYF.